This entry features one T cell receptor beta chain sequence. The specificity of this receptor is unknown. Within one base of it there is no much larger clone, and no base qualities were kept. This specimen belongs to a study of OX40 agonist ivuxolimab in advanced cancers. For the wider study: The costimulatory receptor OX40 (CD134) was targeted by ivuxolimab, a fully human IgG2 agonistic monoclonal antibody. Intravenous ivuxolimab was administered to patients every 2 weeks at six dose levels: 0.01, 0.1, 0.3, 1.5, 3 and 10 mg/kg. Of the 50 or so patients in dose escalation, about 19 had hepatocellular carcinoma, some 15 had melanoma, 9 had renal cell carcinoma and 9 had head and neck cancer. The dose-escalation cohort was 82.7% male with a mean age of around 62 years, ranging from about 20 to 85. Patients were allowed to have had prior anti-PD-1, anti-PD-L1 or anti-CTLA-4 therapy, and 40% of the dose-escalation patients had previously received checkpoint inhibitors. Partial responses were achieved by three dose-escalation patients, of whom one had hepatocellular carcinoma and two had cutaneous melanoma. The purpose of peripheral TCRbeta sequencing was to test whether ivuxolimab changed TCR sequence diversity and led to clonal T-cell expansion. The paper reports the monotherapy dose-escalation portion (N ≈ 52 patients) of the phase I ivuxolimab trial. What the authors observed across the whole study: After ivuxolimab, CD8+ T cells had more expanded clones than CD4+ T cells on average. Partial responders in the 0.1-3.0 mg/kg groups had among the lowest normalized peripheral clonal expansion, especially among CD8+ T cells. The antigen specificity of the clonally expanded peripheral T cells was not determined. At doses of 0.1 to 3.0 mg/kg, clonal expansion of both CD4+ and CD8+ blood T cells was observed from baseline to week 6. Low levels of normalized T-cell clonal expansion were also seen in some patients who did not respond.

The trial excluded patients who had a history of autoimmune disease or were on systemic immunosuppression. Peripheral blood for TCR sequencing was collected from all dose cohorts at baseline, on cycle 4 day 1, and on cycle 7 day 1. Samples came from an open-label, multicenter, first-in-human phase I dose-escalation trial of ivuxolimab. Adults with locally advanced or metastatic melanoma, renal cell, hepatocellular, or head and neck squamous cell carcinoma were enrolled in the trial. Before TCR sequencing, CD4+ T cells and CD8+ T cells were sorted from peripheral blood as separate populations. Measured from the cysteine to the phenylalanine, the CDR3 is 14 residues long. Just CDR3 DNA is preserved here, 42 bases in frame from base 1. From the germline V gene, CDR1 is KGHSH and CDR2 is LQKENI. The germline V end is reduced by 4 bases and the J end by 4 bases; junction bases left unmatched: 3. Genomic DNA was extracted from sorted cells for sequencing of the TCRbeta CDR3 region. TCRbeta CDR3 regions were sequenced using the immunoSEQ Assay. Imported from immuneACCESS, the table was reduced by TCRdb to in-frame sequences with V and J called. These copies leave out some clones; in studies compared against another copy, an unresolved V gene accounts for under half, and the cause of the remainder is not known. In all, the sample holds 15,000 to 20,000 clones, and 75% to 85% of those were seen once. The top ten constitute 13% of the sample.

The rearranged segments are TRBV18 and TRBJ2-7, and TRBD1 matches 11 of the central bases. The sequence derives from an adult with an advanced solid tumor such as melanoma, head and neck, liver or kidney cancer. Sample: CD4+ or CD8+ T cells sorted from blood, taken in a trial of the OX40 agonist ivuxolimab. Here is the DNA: TGTGCCAGCTCACATGGGACAGGGGGATACGAGCAGTACTTC. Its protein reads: CASSHGTGGYEQYF.